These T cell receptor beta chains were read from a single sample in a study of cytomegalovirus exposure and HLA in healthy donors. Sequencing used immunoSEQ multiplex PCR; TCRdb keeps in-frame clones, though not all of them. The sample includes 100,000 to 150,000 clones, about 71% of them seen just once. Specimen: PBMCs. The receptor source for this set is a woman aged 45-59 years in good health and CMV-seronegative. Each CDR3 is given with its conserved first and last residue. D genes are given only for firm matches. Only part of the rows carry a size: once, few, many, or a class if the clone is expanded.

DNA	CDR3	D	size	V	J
TGTGCCAGCAGCGTAGGTGGGACAGGGACCGAGCAGTACTTC	CASSVGGTGTEQYF	TRBD1	.	TRBV9	TRBJ2-7
TGTGCCAGCAAGACCGGACAGGATCTCTACTATAATCCCTACGAGCAGTACTTC	CASKTGQDLYYNPYEQYF	TRBD1	.	TRBV2	TRBJ2-7
TGTGCCAGCAGCTTTTCTACCGACAGGAGCTATGGCTACACCTTC	CASSFSTDRSYGYTF	.	.	TRBV7-9	TRBJ1-2
TGCGCCAGCAGTGAGTCCCCTAGGAGCACAGATACGCAGTATTTT	CASSESPRSTDTQYF	.	.	TRBV10-2	TRBJ2-3
TGTGCCAGCAGCTTAAAGTCTGGGGACAGATTTTATGGCTACACCTTC	CASSLKSGDRFYGYTF	TRBD1	few	TRBV7-2	TRBJ1-2
TGTGCCAGCAGCTTGGGCGGCTCAAAAAACGAGCAGTACTTC	CASSLGGSKNEQYF	.	.	TRBV5-8	TRBJ2-7
TGTGCCATCAGTGAGAGCGGGAGATCCTACGAGCAGTACTTC	CAISESGRSYEQYF	TRBD2	.	TRBV10-3	TRBJ2-7
TGTGCCAGCGACAGGGGGCGAACGGCTTTCTTT	CASDRGRTAFF	TRBD1	.	TRBV7-2	TRBJ1-1
TGTGCCAGCAGCCAAATAGCGGGAGGCCTCAATGAGCAGTTCTTC	CASSQIAGGLNEQFF	TRBD2	.	TRBV7-6	TRBJ2-1
TGTGCCAGCACCCCAGCGATCGCGGGTAATGAAAAACTGTTTTTT	CASTPAIAGNEKLFF	.	.	TRBV28	TRBJ1-4
TGCGCCAGCAGCCAAGGTGCGGGAGTAGTCAAAAACATTCAGTACTTC	CASSQGAGVVKNIQYF	TRBD2	.	TRBV4-3	TRBJ2-4
TGTGCCAGCAGTTTACATCCCCACGAGCAGTACTTC	CASSLHPHEQYF	.	.	TRBV28	TRBJ2-7
TGTGCCAGTAGTGTCACGCCATGGGACAGCAGCTACGAGCAGTACTTC	CASSVTPWDSSYEQYF	TRBD1	.	TRBV19	TRBJ2-7
TGTGCCAGCAGTCCAGGGGGGACAGGGGGCGTTGAGCAGTTCTTC	CASSPGGTGGVEQFF	TRBD1	.	TRBV28	TRBJ2-1
TGTGCCAGCACCCCTCCCGCAATAGCGGGAGGGCCGAATAATGAGCAGTTCTTC	CASTPPAIAGGPNNEQFF	TRBD2	few	TRBV28	TRBJ2-1
TGTGCCTGGAGCGTAAAGCAGGGACAGGGGGTAGTCTATGGCTACACCTTC	CAWSVKQGQGVVYGYTF	TRBD1	once	TRBV30	TRBJ1-2
TGCGCCAGCAGCCAAGGACCCGTCCGGACAGGGGACACCGGGGAGCTGTTTTTT	CASSQGPVRTGDTGELFF	TRBD1	.	TRBV4-1	TRBJ2-2
TGTGCCAGCAGCGATTTCAAGCGGGGTCTAGCCAAAAACATTCAGTACTTC	CASSDFKRGLAKNIQYF	TRBD2	.	TRBV7-6	TRBJ2-4
TGCGCCAGCAGCCATCTGGGACAGTCCTACGAGCAGTACTTC	CASSHLGQSYEQYF	TRBD1	.	TRBV4-1	TRBJ2-7
TGTGCCATCAGTACGGGAGAGGCCTACGAGCAGTACTTC	CAISTGEAYEQYF	.	.	TRBV10-3	TRBJ2-7
TGTGCCAGCAGCTTTAGCGGGGGGGGCACAGATACGCAGTATTTT	CASSFSGGGTDTQYF	TRBD2	.	TRBV5-8	TRBJ2-3
TGCAGCGGAAAGACAGGGGGGAACACTGAAGCTTTCTTT	CSGKTGGNTEAFF	TRBD1	.	TRBV29-1	TRBJ1-1
TGTGCCAGCACCCTTCCCACTTCGATGTTAGACAATGAGCAGTTCTTC	CASTLPTSMLDNEQFF	.	.	TRBV7-2	TRBJ2-1
TGTGCCACCCGGACAGGGTCCCTCTATGGCTACACCTTC	CATRTGSLYGYTF	TRBD1	.	TRBV28	TRBJ1-2
TGTGCCAGCAGTTCGGGACAGCTCACCGGGGAGCTGTTTTTT	CASSSGQLTGELFF	TRBD1	.	TRBV6-6	TRBJ2-2
TGTGCCAGCAGGGTAGGGGTTGGAAACACCATATATTTT	CASRVGVGNTIYF	.	.	TRBV7-8	TRBJ1-3
TGTGCCAGCAGTTTAAGGGCAGGGGGGAACATTTTCGAGCAGTACTTC	CASSLRAGGNIFEQYF	.	.	TRBV28	TRBJ2-7
TGTGCCAGTAGTATCCGGGGTGGTGGTGACTATGGCTACACCTTC	CASSIRGGGDYGYTF	.	.	TRBV19	TRBJ1-2
TGTTCCAGCAGCCAAGGACAGAACACTGAAGCTTTCTTT	CSSSQGQNTEAFF	.	.	TRBV7-9	TRBJ1-1
TGTGCCAGCAGCTTAGACCCCAGGCGTATCCAGTTCTTC	CASSLDPRRIQFF	.	few	TRBV7-3	TRBJ2-1
TGTGCCAGCAGCCGGGACACATCCAATCAGCCCCAGCATTTT	CASSRDTSNQPQHF	.	few	TRBV7-2	TRBJ1-5
TGTGCCAGCAGTTTTCAGGGTTCGACAGATACGCAGTATTTT	CASSFQGSTDTQYF	.	.	TRBV28	TRBJ2-3
TGTGCCACCCGACAGGGGATACAAGAGACCCAGTACTTC	CATRQGIQETQYF	TRBD1	.	TRBV6-5	TRBJ2-5
TGTGCCAGCACCAGGGATAAGGCTTACGAGCAGTACTTC	CASTRDKAYEQYF	.	.	TRBV28	TRBJ2-7
TGTGCCAGCAGCTTCGCAGGGGAAGGAGAGACCCAGTACTTC	CASSFAGEGETQYF	.	.	TRBV5-6	TRBJ2-5
TGTGCCAGCAGCTTCCAAAACTACGAGCAGTACTTC	CASSFQNYEQYF	.	.	TRBV7-9	TRBJ2-7
TGTGCCAGCAGTACCTTTTTGACAGGGGAGAGTCAGCCCCAGCATTTT	CASSTFLTGESQPQHF	TRBD1	.	TRBV28	TRBJ1-5
TGCAGCGTTGAACGGGTCTCTGGAAACACCATATATTTT	CSVERVSGNTIYF	.	.	TRBV29-1	TRBJ1-3
TGTGCCAGCAGCTTAAGCCGGGGGACTCCAACCCCGGGGGAGCTGTTTTTT	CASSLSRGTPTPGELFF	.	.	TRBV11-3	TRBJ2-2
TGTGCCAGCAGCTTTAGGGTAAGAGACTATCAAAACTCAATCTACGAGCAGTACTTC	CASSFRVRDYQNSIYEQYF	.	.	TRBV7-2	TRBJ2-7
TGTGCCAGCAGTTACTCAAGACTAGCGGGAGGGGAGACCCAGTACTTC	CASSYSRLAGGETQYF	TRBD2	few	TRBV6-6	TRBJ2-5
TGCAGCGTTGGAAGCGGGACAGAGACCCAGTACTTC	CSVGSGTETQYF	TRBD2	.	TRBV29-1	TRBJ2-5
TGTGCCAGCAGCTTGGCCACCGGGGAGCTGTTTTTT	CASSLATGELFF	.	.	TRBV28	TRBJ2-2
TGTGCCAGCAGCTCCTACGACACTGAAGCTTTCTTT	CASSSYDTEAFF	.	.	TRBV11-3	TRBJ1-1
TGCGCCAGCAGCCAAGATCTAGTAGGGGGTACTGGCTACACCTTC	CASSQDLVGGTGYTF	.	.	TRBV4-3	TRBJ1-2
TGTGCCAGTAGTTCGCCCCGGGACAGGGAGGGAGAGACCCAGTACTTC	CASSSPRDREGETQYF	TRBD1	.	TRBV19	TRBJ2-5
TGTGCCAGCAGCCAATCAGGCGGTAGCACAGATACGCAGTATTTT	CASSQSGGSTDTQYF	.	.	TRBV16	TRBJ2-3
TGTGCCACCAGCAGAGACAGGGTTGTAGGGTCCTACGAGCAGTACTTC	CATSRDRVVGSYEQYF	.	.	TRBV15	TRBJ2-7
TGCAGCGTTGCTAAAAACAGGGATACATATGGCTACACCTTC	CSVAKNRDTYGYTF	.	.	TRBV29-1	TRBJ1-2
TGTGCCAGCAGCTTAGATCTGCCCCGGTCGGGCGGGAGACCGCTTGGTACGCAGTATTTT	CASSLDLPRSGGRPLGTQYF	TRBD2	.	TRBV11-2	TRBJ2-3
TGTGCTAGTGGTACCCCAGGGTTTAGGGATACAGATACGCAGTATTTT	CASGTPGFRDTDTQYF	.	.	TRBV12-5	TRBJ2-3